The rows below give T cell receptor beta chains drawn from one sample of a study of blood T cell repertoires in COVID-19. Produced via immunoSEQ multiplex PCR; TCRdb's table is partial and in-frame only. The sample shows about 90,000 clones, about nine tenths of them seen only once. Sequencing was carried out using peripheral blood. Receptors originate from a woman in her seventies with acute or convalescent COVID-19. CDR3s include the opening cysteine and the closing phenylalanine or tryptophan. A D gene is named only where the DNA matches it firmly. Rows may omit the clone size; those that give it use once, few, many or a size class.

-	TRBD2	TRBJ2-7	TRBV4-2	TGTGCCAGCAGCCCCGGACTAGCGGGAAACTACGAGCAGTACTTC	CASSPGLAGNYEQYF
-	TRBD1	TRBJ1-2	TRBV5-1	TGCGCCAGCAGCCTGGGATATGGGGGACAGGCGGGAGGCTACACCTTC	CASSLGYGGQAGGYTF
-	-	TRBJ1-1	TRBV9	TGTGCCAGCAGCGTGGCCCAGGGCACTGAAGCTTTCTTT	CASSVAQGTEAFF
-	-	TRBJ2-3	TRBV11-2	TGTGCCAGCAGCTTAGATCCGGCGGGGAGCACAGATACGCAGTATTTT	CASSLDPAGSTDTQYF
-	TRBD1	TRBJ2-7	TRBV27	TGTGCCAGCAGCGACAGGGGGCGGGCTTACGAGCAGTACTTC	CASSDRGRAYEQYF
-	-	TRBJ1-2	TRBV29-1	TGCAGCGTTGAAGGCCCTCAGGGAATCTGGGATGGCTACACCTTC	CSVEGPQGIWDGYTF
once	-	TRBJ2-2	TRBV6-5	TGTGCCAGCAGGGGTGTGGGGCGAGGCACCGGGGAGCTGTTTTTT	CASRGVGRGTGELFF
-	-	TRBJ1-5	TRBV2	TGTGCCAGCAGGGGGCAAGGGGATTGGCAGCCCCAGCATTTT	CASRGQGDWQPQHF
-	TRBD1	TRBJ2-7	TRBV6-6	TGTGCCAGCAGTTACTCGAAGGGGGCGGACGAGCAGTACTTC	CASSYSKGADEQYF
-	-	TRBJ2-2	TRBV5-8	TGTGCCAGCAGCTACCGTATGATAGGGGGCACCGGGGAGCTGTTTTTT	CASSYRMIGGTGELFF
-	TRBD1	TRBJ2-5	TRBV9	TGTGCCAGCAGCCCTCGACCTTCGACAGGGCTAAAAGAGACCCAGTACTTC	CASSPRPSTGLKETQYF
-	-	TRBJ1-6	TRBV7-2	TGTGCCAGCAGCCCCCGACAGGCGCCGAATTCACCCCTCCACTTT	CASSPRQAPNSPLHF
-	-	TRBJ2-2	TRBV5-1	TGCGCCAGCAGATTGAACCAGGTTGGGGCAGCGAACACCGGGGAGCTGTTTTTT	CASRLNQVGAANTGELFF
-	-	TRBJ1-5	TRBV28	TGTGCCAGCTCCCGCGAGAAAACAGGGAACAGTTTGAAGCCCCAGCATTTT	CASSREKTGNSLKPQHF
-	TRBD1	TRBJ1-1	TRBV25-1	TGTGCCAGCAGTGCAAACGCGGACAGGGGGCGAGCTTTCTTT	CASSANADRGRAFF
-	TRBD2	TRBJ2-5	TRBV4-1	TGCGCCAGCAGCCGGGCTGTTAGCGGGGAAGAGACCCAGTACTTC	CASSRAVSGEETQYF
few	-	TRBJ1-3	TRBV28	TGTGCCAGCACCCCGGGGGGTTTAGGGGCTGGAAACACCATATATTTT	CASTPGGLGAGNTIYF
-	-	TRBJ1-1	TRBV21-1	TGTGCCAGCGTCCAGGCCCAAAAGGCTGAAGCTTTCTTT	CASVQAQKAEAFF
-	TRBD2	TRBJ2-7	TRBV10-3	TGTGCCATCAGTGAGTCGACTCTAGCGGAAGGCTACGAGCAGTACTTC	CAISESTLAEGYEQYF
-	-	TRBJ1-5	TRBV9	TGTGCCAGCAGCGTAGGGCAAGACAATCAGCCCCAGCATTTT	CASSVGQDNQPQHF
few	-	TRBJ1-2	TRBV27	TGTGCCAGCAGCAGTCTAGGTTCAAACTATGGCTACACCTTC	CASSSLGSNYGYTF
-	TRBD2	TRBJ2-4	TRBV19	TGTGCCAGTAGTACGGGACTAGCGGGAGAACGCATTCAGTACTTC	CASSTGLAGERIQYF
once	TRBD1	TRBJ1-5	TRBV19	TGTGCCAGTAGTACCCCCTCAGGGGGCGGACAGCCCCAGCATTTT	CASSTPSGGGQPQHF
-	-	TRBJ1-6	TRBV4-1	TGCGCCAGCAGCCAAGATGGGGGCCACGTCTCCTATAATTCACCCCTCCACTTT	CASSQDGGHVSYNSPLHF
-	TRBD2	TRBJ2-5	TRBV5-7	TGTGCCAGCAGCTTGGGGCACACTAGCGTCCAAGAGACCCAGTACTTC	CASSLGHTSVQETQYF
few	TRBD1	TRBJ1-2	TRBV6-2/TRBV6-3	TGTGCCAGCAGTAAATCCGGGACAGGGACCTATGGCTACACCTTC	CASSKSGTGTYGYTF
-	-	TRBJ1-1	TRBV6-5	TGTGCCAGCAGTTACTCCGACAGGCCGAACACTGAAGCTTTCTTT	CASSYSDRPNTEAFF
few	-	TRBJ2-2	TRBV10-1	TGCGCCAGCAGCCGACAAAAGAACACCGGGGAGCTGTTTTTT	CASSRQKNTGELFF
-	TRBD2	TRBJ2-1	TRBV3-1/TRBV3-2	TGTGCCAGCAGCCAAGCCTTACTAGCGGGAGCCTCCGTGGGGTCCTACAATGAGCAGTTCTTC	CASSQALLAGASVGSYNEQFF
-	-	TRBJ2-3	TRBV12-2	TGTGCAAGTCGCTTACGTAAGACTAGCGGGGGGACAGATACGCAGTATTTT	CASRLRKTSGGTDTQYF
-	TRBD1	TRBJ2-5	TRBV5-1	TGCGCCAGCAGCTTGGGACAGGGAAAAGAGACCCAGTACTTC	CASSLGQGKETQYF
-	TRBD2	TRBJ2-1	TRBV7-8	TGTGCCAGCAGCTTAGTTCCGGGGGGTACCTACAATGAGCAGTTCTTC	CASSLVPGGTYNEQFF
-	-	TRBJ2-5	TRBV28	TGTGCCAGCAGTTTAGGGCAGGGAGAGACCCAGTACTTC	CASSLGQGETQYF
once	TRBD2	TRBJ2-3	TRBV15	TGTGCCACCAGCAGAGGGCTAGCGGGGACCACAGATACGCAGTATTTT	CATSRGLAGTTDTQYF
-	-	TRBJ2-1	TRBV7-9	TGTGCCAGCAGCTTAACAATGGTACGGGACACCTACAATGAGCAGTTCTTC	CASSLTMVRDTYNEQFF
-	TRBD1	TRBJ1-5	TRBV28	TGTGCCAGCATCAGGGGGACGTTTGGCAATCAGCCCCAGCATTTT	CASIRGTFGNQPQHF
-	TRBD1	TRBJ1-2	TRBV5-1	TGCGCCAGCAGCGTCGGGACAGGGTTTGGCTACACCTTC	CASSVGTGFGYTF
-	TRBD2	TRBJ2-2	TRBV28	TGTGCCAGCAGTTTCTTGGCTAGCGGGGGCACCGGGGAGCTGTTTTTT	CASSFLASGGTGELFF
-	-	TRBJ1-5	TRBV7-8	TGTGCCAGCAGCTCCTTAGGGGAACCCCAGCATTTT	CASSSLGEPQHF